This T cell receptor (beta chain) comes out of a study of post-analysis software for immune sequencing data. Study information: The disease courses spanned relapsing-remitting, secondary progressive and progressive-relapsing forms of multiple sclerosis.

Every TCR beta cDNA library bore unique molecular identifiers. T cells numbering roughly 1 to 10 million yielded some 500,000 cDNA molecules. One entry per CDR3 protein results from TCRdb running MiXCR on the PCR reads. The table lists roughly 870,000 distinct CDR3 sequences, about 50% of them singletons. The CDR3 has 11 amino acids. V lost 6 bases to trimming and J lost 10 bases, with 12 bases between them. Per germline, CDR1 MDHEN and CDR2 SYDVKM. Whole-study results and caveats: Patients used a few TRBV segments, including TRBV5-6, TRBV5-1 and TRBV20-1, more often than controls. Batch-mates among the samples co-clustered strongly by F measure. Controls had significantly higher normalized Chao1 diversity than multiple sclerosis patients.

Turning to this clonotype: Its antigen is undetermined.

This sequence was found in a girl between 5 and 17 years old with multiple sclerosis. The chain combines TRBV28 with TRBJ1-2; D may be TRBD1 (6 bases). Sequencing was carried out using blood. In DNA form, the CDR3 reads TGTGCCAGCAGCTCAGACAGGTCCTACACCTTC. Amino acid sequence: CASSSDRSYTF.